The 15 T cell receptor beta chains given below trace back to one sample, sequenced in a study of glioma-infiltrating T cells after dendritic cell vaccination (dated by TCRdb to 2015 to 2016). The sample's time point label, decoded: after dendritic cell vaccination, including at tumor progression/relapse. Preparation of the library involved the immunoSEQ multiplex PCR assay. TCRdb took this table from immuneACCESS and kept in-frame rearrangements with V and J called. Such tables lack part of the clones; where checked against another copy, unresolved V genes explain under half of the gap, and the rest is unexplained. Recorded for this sample are 85,000 to 100,000 clones; approximately 80% of them occurred a single time. The ten biggest clones cover 5.4% of the sample. The specimen was blood, collected after dendritic cell vaccination. Receptors originate from a human donor with glioblastoma.

The V and J genes are TRBV28 and TRBJ1-1; a weak D match, TRBD1 (5 bases). The length of the CDR3 is 14 residues. Germline V gene lookup returns CDR1 MDHEN and CDR2 SYDVKM. Trimming removed 7 bases at V and 4 bases at J, with 16 bases between. In nucleotides, the CDR3 is TGTGCCAGCACCGATCCCGGGGGACGCACTGAAGCTTTCTTT. It encodes CASTDPGGRTEAFF.

This clone was counted a single time. Here the CDR3 reads CASSESRLAGDTQYF. CDR3 bases: TGTGCCAGCAGTGAAAGTCGACTAGCGGGAGATACGCAGTATTTT. V and J are TRBV2 and TRBJ2-3, with 10 bases aligning to TRBD2. The CDR3 loop spans 15 amino acids. The ends lost 2 bases at V and 5 bases at J; junction bases unmatched: 4. The germline gives CDR1 SNHLY, CDR2 FYNNEI.

The chain recombines TRBV30 with TRBJ1-6; tentatively, D is TRBD1 (6 bases). The CDR3 contains 17 residues. The germline V gene has CDR1 GTSNPN and CDR2 SVGIG (reference sequence). V was clipped by 1 base and J by 0 bases, with 13 bases between them. The CDR3, as DNA: TGTGCCTGGAGTGGAGGACAGTCGAGCTCCTATAATTCACCCCTCCACTTT. This gives the protein CAWSGGQSSSYNSPLHF.

This chain links TRBV5-1 with TRBJ2-6; maybe TRBD1 (5 bases). V shed 0 bases and J shed 4 bases, with 8 bases lying between them. There are 15 residues in the CDR3. Germline values: CDR1 SGHRS, CDR2 YFSETQ. This CDR3 is CASSLGTSGANVLTF. CDR3 nucleotides: TGCGCCAGCAGCTTGGGGACATCAGGGGCCAACGTCCTGACTTTC. The full variable domain, its missing parts supplied by reference TRBV5-1 and TRBJ2-6, is KAGVTQTPRYLIKTRGQQVTLSCSPISGHRSVSWYQQTPGQGLQFLFEYFSETQRNKGNFPGRFSGRQFSNSRSEMNVSTLELGDSALYLCASSLGTSGANVLTFGAGSRLTVL.

The V and J genes are TRBV2 and TRBJ2-2, with 7 bases fitting TRBD2. Per the germline V gene, CDR1 is SNHLY and CDR2 is FYNNEI. V lost 5 bases, J lost 2 bases, and 2 bases stayed unmatched. This CDR3 has 14 residues. CDR3 residues: CASSRGLNTGELFF. CDR3 DNA: TGTGCCAGCAGTAGGGGACTAAACACCGGGGAGCTGTTTTTT. Full variable domain (rest looked up from reference TRBV2 and TRBJ2-2): EPEVTQTPSHQVTQMGQEVILRCVPISNHLYFYWYRQILGQKVEFLVSFYNNEISEKSEIFDDQFSVERPDGSNFTLKIRSTKLEDSAMYFCASSRGLNTGELFFGEGSRLTVL.

In DNA, the CDR3 is TGTGCCAGCAGTCCGGCGTATCGGGACAGGGCCGTGGGCTACACCTTC. It translates to CASSPAYRDRAVGYTF. The gene calls are TRBV28 and TRBJ1-2, with 9 bases aligning to TRBD1. The CDR3 runs 16 residues. Germline V gene lookup returns CDR1 MDHEN and CDR2 SYDVKM. J was trimmed by 8 bases and V by 5 bases; bases with no gene match: 15.

CDR3 bases: TGTGGTGGGTCTAGCGGGGTCCAAGAGACCCAGTACTTC. Amino acids: CGGSSGVQETQYF. The chain has TRBV2 and TRBJ2-5; 9 bases are a match to TRBD2. CDR1 and CDR2 (germline): SNHLY, FYNNEI. CDR3 length: 13 amino acids.

This sequence joins TRBV5-6 and TRBJ2-7, with D perhaps TRBD1 (6 bases). There are 14 residues in the CDR3. Germline loops: CDR1 SGHDT, CDR2 YYEEEE. The V gene lost 9 bases and the J gene lost 0 bases, with 16 bases spanning the gap. CDR3 sequence reads: CATSRQASSYEQYF. CDR3 in DNA: TGTGCCACATCCCGACAGGCGTCCTCCTACGAGCAGTACTTC.

The chain carries TRBV5-1 and TRBJ1-6; 9 bases match TRBD1. The V and J ends lost 0 bases and 8 bases, in that order; junction bases with no gene match: 9. This CDR3 region has 17 residues. Germline V CDR1 and CDR2: SGHRS, YFSETQ. Here the CDR3 DNA reads TGCGCCAGCAGCTTGGCCAACAGGGGGCGCCGGGATTCACCCCTCCACTTT. Translated: CASSLANRGRRDSPLHF.

This chain joins TRBV10-1 and TRBJ2-3; a possible D gene is TRBD1 (6 bases). Germline CDR1 reads WNHNN; CDR2 reads SYGVQD (reference sequence). V lost 4 bases to trimming and J lost 1 base, with 12 bases between them. This CDR3 region has 15 residues. CDR3 DNA sequence: TGCGCCAGCAGTGCAGGGGTCCTACGCACAGATACGCAGTATTTT. As protein: CASSAGVLRTDTQYF.

The genes are TRBV13 and TRBJ2-1; no firm D call. Trimming shortened V by 3 bases and J by 5 bases, and 2 bases separated the two germline ends. The germline gives CDR1 PRHDT, CDR2 FYEKMQ (reference sequence). This CDR3 has 11 residues. CDR3 DNA: TGTGCCAGCAGCTTCGACAATGAGCAGTTCTTC. Protein product: CASSFDNEQFF.

The chain recombines TRBV10-1 with TRBJ1-5; D is possibly TRBD1 (5 bases). This CDR3 region has 16 residues. V was clipped by 8 bases and J by 0 bases, with 17 bases between them. Germline V CDR1 and CDR2: WNHNN, SYGVQD (reference sequence). In DNA form, the CDR3 reads TGCGCCAGCCCCCCAGGGCCCGGCTATAGCAATCAGCCCCAGCATTTT. It yields the protein CASPPGPGYSNQPQHF.

The chain joins TRBV9 to TRBJ2-5; the match to TRBD1 covers 9 bases. The V segment lost 2 bases and the J segment 1 base; nucleotides outside the gene matches: 9. The CDR3 sequence is 17 residues long. Germline CDR1 and CDR2: SGDLS and YYNGEE. DNA of the CDR3: TGTGCCAGCAGCGTCACGTCCGGGACAGGGACCCAAGAGACCCAGTACTTC. Its protein product is CASSVTSGTGTQETQYF.

The chain is built from TRBV5-3 and TRBJ1-5; 9 bases match TRBD1. TRBV5-3 is assigned to the ORF class and has an uncertain function. CDR3 length equals 15 residues. The trim removed 9 bases at V and 6 bases at J, leaving 13 bases unmatched. The CDR3 region is CATGKPGQGSQPQHF. In nucleotides, the CDR3 is TGTGCCACCGGTAAGCCGGGACAGGGCAGTCAGCCCCAGCATTTT.

V is TRBV6-5 and J is TRBJ1-4; D remains ambiguous. This CDR3 comprises 15 residues. Trimming took off 8 bases at V and 4 bases at J, with 17 bases between the two ends. Looked up from germline, CDR1 is MNHEY and CDR2 is SVGAGI. The CDR3 region has the DNA TGTGCCAGCGGTCAAATCCAAGGGAGTAATGAAAAACTGTTTTTT. Translation gives CASGQIQGSNEKLFF.